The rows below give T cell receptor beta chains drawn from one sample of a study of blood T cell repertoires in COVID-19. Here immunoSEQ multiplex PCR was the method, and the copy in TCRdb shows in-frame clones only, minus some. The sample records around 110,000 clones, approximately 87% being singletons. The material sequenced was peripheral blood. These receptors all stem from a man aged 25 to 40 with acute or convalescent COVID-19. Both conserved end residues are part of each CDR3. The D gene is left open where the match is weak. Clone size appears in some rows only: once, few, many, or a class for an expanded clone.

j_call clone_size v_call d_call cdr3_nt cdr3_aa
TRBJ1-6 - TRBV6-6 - TGTGCCAGCAGTTACGGCCGGGGTTTGGGGTCACCCCTCCACTTT CASSYGRGLGSPLHF
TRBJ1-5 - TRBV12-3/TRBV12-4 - TGTGCCAGCAGTCTCACTTATCAGCCCCAGCATTTT CASSLTYQPQHF
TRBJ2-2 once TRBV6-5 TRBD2 TGTGCCAGCAGTTCGGCGGGGGGCGGGGAGCTGTTTTTT CASSSAGGGELFF
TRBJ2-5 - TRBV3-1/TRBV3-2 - TGTGCCAGCAGCCGCACAACGACAGCGAGTGAGACCCAGTACTTC CASSRTTTASETQYF
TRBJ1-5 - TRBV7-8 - TGTGCCAGCAGCTTACGGGGAAGATATAGCAATCAGCCCCAGCATTTT CASSLRGRYSNQPQHF
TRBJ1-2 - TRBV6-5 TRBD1 TGTGCCAGCAGTCGGGACAGGGAGGTGGCTGGCTACACCTTC CASSRDREVAGYTF
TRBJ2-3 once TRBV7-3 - TGTGCCAGCAGCTTAGGGCGGGCAGATACGCAGTATTTT CASSLGRADTQYF
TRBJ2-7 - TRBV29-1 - TGCAGCGTAAAATCAGGGGACGAGCAGTACTTC CSVKSGDEQYF
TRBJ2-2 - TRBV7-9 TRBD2 TGTGCCAGCAACCCAGGGCTAGCGGGACCGAACACCGGGGAGCTGTTTTTT CASNPGLAGPNTGELFF
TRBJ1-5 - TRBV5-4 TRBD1 TGTGCCAGCAGCTGGGGGGGACAGGGGCCAAATCAGCCCCAGCATTTT CASSWGGQGPNQPQHF
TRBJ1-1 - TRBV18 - TGTGCCAGCTCACCACCTGGGGGGTATTCTACCGAAGCTTTCTTT CASSPPGGYSTEAFF
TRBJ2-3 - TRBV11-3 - TGTGCCAGCAGTTCCGGGATGATTGCAGATACGCAGTATTTT CASSSGMIADTQYF
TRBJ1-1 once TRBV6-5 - TGTGCCAGCAGTTACATGGACAGCCTTATGAACACTGAAGCTTTCTTT CASSYMDSLMNTEAFF